This TCR beta chain was sequenced in a study of radiation and T cells in renal cell carcinoma. Study summary: Nephrectomy followed 15 Gy stereotactic body radiation by 4 weeks.

V gave up 7 bases and J gave up 9 bases; unmatched junction bases: 13. Germline V gene sequence: CDR1 MRHNA, CDR2 SNTAGT. This CDR3 is built from 14 residues. Described time point: baseline pretreatment blood. Documented treatment: 15 Gy SBRT to primary tumor, nephrectomy 4 weeks later. Some clones are missing from TCRdb's copy, which holds only in-frame ones; the method was immunoSEQ multiplex PCR. The sample yields about 130,000 clones, more than 70% seen once. This TCR was recovered from a woman in her forties or fifties with renal cell carcinoma. The chain combines TRBV6-4 with TRBJ2-3; 7 nucleotides match TRBD1. The specimen was blood, collected from a patient whose treatment included radiotherapy and nephrectomy. The CDR3 DNA reads TGTGCCAGCAAGGTGACCGGGGACAGTGGGACGCAGTATTTT. Translating it yields CASKVTGDSGTQYF.